What follows describes a single TCR beta chain. Its specificity is unknown. These data originate in a study of T cell responses to AZD1222 COVID-19 vaccine. Study results and limitations: Donors were chiefly white British, with a greater number of females, and clonal diversity was perhaps underestimated. Targeting of unmutated variant regions was reportedly seen in nearly half of spike-specific TCRs. Increased Spike-specific TCR breadth and depth were observed after two AZD1222 doses.

Libraries were prepared by immunoSEQ multiplex PCR; TCRdb keeps only in-frame clonotypes and omits some of them. The sample contains approximately 150,000 clones, around 92% of which appear only once. V gave up 7 bases and J gave up 5 bases, with 20 bases separating them. Germline loops: CDR1 SNHLY, CDR2 FYNNEI. This CDR3 region has 15 residues. Sequenced material: peripheral blood, taken after recovery from COVID-19. The receptor's source is an adult who had recovered from COVID-19. This chain connects TRBV2 to TRBJ2-5; possible D gene TRBD1, 6 bases. The CDR3 region has the DNA TGTGCCAGCATCAATGTGGCAGGGGCTAGGGAGACCCAGTACTTC. This encodes CASINVAGARETQYF.